This T cell receptor (beta chain) was retrieved from a study of cytomegalovirus exposure and HLA in healthy donors. The table lists this clone with a count of one. Antigen unknown. The length of the CDR3 is 14 residues. Germline assignment: CDR1 LGHNT and CDR2 FRNRAP. The V gene lost 7 bases and the J gene lost 4 bases, with 16 bases spanning the gap. Study outcomes and limitations: Differences between HLA loci emerged in a later analysis of TCR association rates, with DRB1 most and HLA-C fewest.

Whereas donors were nominally healthy upon sampling, unrecorded immune exposures were probable. Use of 60 Vbeta and 13 Jbeta primers characterized the PCR. Sequenced by immunoSEQ multiplex PCR; TCRdb stores in-frame clones only, minus some. The sample holds tens of thousands of clones, roughly 70% seen once. Sample: PBMCs. The chain joins TRBV12-5 to TRBJ1-2, with D perhaps matching TRBD1 (5 bases). This TCR was recovered from a woman between 45 and 60 years old in good health and CMV-seropositive. CDR3 bases: TGTGCTAGTGCTTTAGGGGTGACGGGCTATGGCTACACCTTC. Translating gives CASALGVTGYGYTF. Using reference TRBV12-5 and TRBJ1-2 for the parts outside the CDR3, the full variable domain is DARVTQTPRHKVTEMGQEVTMRCQPILGHNTVFWYRQTMMQGLELLAYFRNRAPLDDSGMPKDRFSAEMPDATLATLKIQPSEPRDSAVYFCASALGVTGYGYTFGSGTRLTVV.